These T cell receptor beta chains were read from a single sample in a study of control samples from healthy donors and cancer patients. The data were produced by immunoSEQ multiplex PCR, yet TCRdb's version contains in-frame clones alone and is incomplete. The sample holds 95,000 to 150,000 clones; 89% are singletons and the top ten take 40%. The sequencing input was blood. These receptors originate from a man in his fifties or sixties in good health. Both conserved end residues are part of each CDR3. Each record gives: clone size, V gene, D gene, J gene, CDR3 DNA, CDR3 protein. The D gene is left open where the match is weak. The size of a clone is reported for some rows only, either as once, few or many, or as a class for expanded clones.

clone size: -; V gene: TRBV12-3/TRBV12-4; D gene: -; J gene: TRBJ2-3; CDR3 DNA: TGTGCCAGCAGTTTTAGCACAGATACGCAGTATTTT; CDR3 protein: CASSFSTDTQYF
clone size: -; V gene: TRBV7-2; D gene: -; J gene: TRBJ1-1; CDR3 DNA: TGTGCCAGCAGTCCACCCTGGGGGGGCGCTGAAGCTTTCTTT; CDR3 protein: CASSPPWGGAEAFF
clone size: -; V gene: TRBV2; D gene: -; J gene: TRBJ2-7; CDR3 DNA: TGTGCCAGAGCCCTTGGCAGGGGACGCGAGCAGTACTTC; CDR3 protein: CARALGRGREQYF
clone size: -; V gene: TRBV2; D gene: -; J gene: TRBJ2-3; CDR3 DNA: TGTGCCAGCAGTGGTGCACAGACCACAGATACGCAGTATTTT; CDR3 protein: CASSGAQTTDTQYF
clone size: -; V gene: TRBV6-5; D gene: TRBD1; J gene: TRBJ1-2; CDR3 DNA: TGTGCCAGCGGGGAGACAGGGCGGCACTATGGCTACACCTTC; CDR3 protein: CASGETGRHYGYTF
clone size: -; V gene: TRBV19; D gene: -; J gene: TRBJ1-2; CDR3 DNA: TGTGCCAGTAGCCCGGGAGCCTATGGCTACACCTTC; CDR3 protein: CASSPGAYGYTF
clone size: -; V gene: TRBV5-1; D gene: TRBD2; J gene: TRBJ2-3; CDR3 DNA: TGCGCCAGCAGCTTCAAAGCCTTAGCGGGGGGGCCCCCAGATACGCAGTATTTT; CDR3 protein: CASSFKALAGGPPDTQYF
clone size: -; V gene: TRBV7-9; D gene: -; J gene: TRBJ1-1; CDR3 DNA: TGTGCCAGCACCGCCGGGGTAGGGGAGGCGAAGTGGGCTTTCTTT; CDR3 protein: CASTAGVGEAKWAFF
clone size: -; V gene: TRBV4-3; D gene: -; J gene: TRBJ2-1; CDR3 DNA: TGCGCCAGCAGCCAAGATTGGAAGTCTGATTACAATGAGCAGTTCTTC; CDR3 protein: CASSQDWKSDYNEQFF
clone size: many; V gene: TRBV7-9; D gene: -; J gene: TRBJ2-4; CDR3 DNA: TGTGCCAGCAGCTTAGTGGGAAAGGGAAACATTCAGTACTTC; CDR3 protein: CASSLVGKGNIQYF
clone size: -; V gene: TRBV12-3/TRBV12-4; D gene: -; J gene: TRBJ1-5; CDR3 DNA: TGTGCCAGCAGTTTAGGCCTTCAGCCCCAGCATTTT; CDR3 protein: CASSLGLQPQHF
clone size: -; V gene: TRBV29-1; D gene: TRBD1; J gene: TRBJ1-4; CDR3 DNA: TGCAGCGTTGGGGACAGGGCGATGCAAAAACTGTTTTTT; CDR3 protein: CSVGDRAMQKLFF
clone size: -; V gene: TRBV19; D gene: TRBD2; J gene: TRBJ2-5; CDR3 DNA: TGTGCCAGTACCCTAACCGGGGGGGGGACCCAGTACTTC; CDR3 protein: CASTLTGGGTQYF
clone size: -; V gene: TRBV30; D gene: -; J gene: TRBJ2-3; CDR3 DNA: TGTGCCTGGAGTGTGGTTACAGATACGCAGTATTTT; CDR3 protein: CAWSVVTDTQYF
clone size: -; V gene: TRBV5-4; D gene: TRBD1; J gene: TRBJ2-3; CDR3 DNA: TGTGCCAGCAGCTTGGCTCTCCCGACAGGGAGTATAACAGATACGCAGTATTTT; CDR3 protein: CASSLALPTGSITDTQYF
clone size: -; V gene: TRBV6-6; D gene: -; J gene: TRBJ1-1; CDR3 DNA: TGTGCCAGCATCGGGACTGGCGGCGCCGAGAACACTGAAGCTTTCTTT; CDR3 protein: CASIGTGGAENTEAFF
clone size: -; V gene: TRBV10-3; D gene: -; J gene: TRBJ1-2; CDR3 DNA: TGTGCCATCAGACCACAGGGATTTGGCTACACCTTC; CDR3 protein: CAIRPQGFGYTF
clone size: -; V gene: TRBV7-8; D gene: TRBD1; J gene: TRBJ2-5; CDR3 DNA: TGTGCCAGCAGCTTCATGGGACAGGGGAACGTTGGGACCCAGTACTTC; CDR3 protein: CASSFMGQGNVGTQYF
clone size: -; V gene: TRBV19; D gene: TRBD1; J gene: TRBJ1-1; CDR3 DNA: TGTGCCAGTACAGGGACAGGGAGCACTGAAGCTTTCTTT; CDR3 protein: CASTGTGSTEAFF
clone size: -; V gene: TRBV15; D gene: -; J gene: TRBJ1-2; CDR3 DNA: TGTGCCACCAGCCAGAGGCCCTTAGACTATGGCTACACCTTC; CDR3 protein: CATSQRPLDYGYTF
clone size: -; V gene: TRBV2; D gene: -; J gene: TRBJ1-6; CDR3 DNA: TGTGCCAGCAGTGCGACCCAGGGGAGCTCCTATAATTCACCCCTCCACTTT; CDR3 protein: CASSATQGSSYNSPLHF
clone size: -; V gene: TRBV7-8; D gene: -; J gene: TRBJ1-2; CDR3 DNA: TGTGCCAGCAGCCCCCCAGGGTATGGCTACACCTTC; CDR3 protein: CASSPPGYGYTF